This TCR beta chain derives from a study of CD8 T cells in Susac syndrome. Study-level points and caveats: Only a relatively small number of individuals were included in the TCR sequencing and HLA analysis.

The V gene lost 2 bases and the J gene lost 0 bases, with 10 bases spanning the gap. The germline gives CDR1 SQVTM, CDR2 ANQGSEA. This CDR3 comprises 14 residues. Negative isolation yielded CD8+ and CD4+ T cells; FACS enriched TEMRA cells. A remark on this clonotype: What it binds is not known.

RNA was extracted with the RNeasy kit, and a quantity of 0.5 to 1 ug was reverse transcribed using random hexamers. Amplification of TCR beta CDR3 across 54 Vbeta and 13 Jbeta was performed with immunoSEQ multiplex PCR. TCRdb itself ran the immunoSEQ multiplex PCR reads through MiXCR, one entry per CDR3 protein. The data contain about 400,000 distinct CDR3 sequences, 85% to 90% of them singletons. Input material: CD8+ T cells from PBMCs. The chain uses TRBV29-1 and TRBJ1-1; D is uncertain. The TCR was taken from a human donor with multiple sclerosis. The CDR3 loop reads CSVEFEGLNTEAFF. In nucleotides, the CDR3 is TGCAGCGTTGAATTTGAGGGCTTGAACACTGAAGCTTTCTTT.